The rows below give T cell receptor beta chains drawn from one sample of a study of identical twins. TCRdb re-called the 5' RACE reads through MiXCR, storing one row per CDR3 protein. The table records hundreds of thousands of distinct CDR3 sequences, 15% to 20% of them present only once. Another study also made use of these data, one on T cells expressing NK-cell markers.

The sequenced material came from PBMCs. All receptors come from a young woman in good health. Each CDR3 is given with its conserved first and last residue. Fields, in order: D gene, J gene, clone size, V gene, CDR3 length, CDR3 DNA, CDR3 protein. A D gene is named only where the DNA matches it firmly. Rows may omit the clone size; those that give it use once, few, many or a size class.

TRBD1,TRBJ2-7,.,TRBV15,15,TGTGCCACCAGCCCAAGAACAGGGGGCTTCTACGAGCAGTACTTC,CATSPRTGGFYEQYF
.,TRBJ2-3,few,TRBV7-6,13,TGTGCCAGCAGATACTCAGGGGCAGATACGCAGTATTTT,CASRYSGADTQYF
TRBD2,TRBJ2-1,few,TRBV4-3,20,TGCGCCAGCAGCCAAGATCTTGTTAGCGGGAGGGCCGGGGTGGGGAATGAGCAGTTCTTC,CASSQDLVSGRAGVGNEQFF
TRBD2,TRBJ2-5,few,TRBV10-3,13,TGTGCCATCGGCGGGAGCCTTCAAGAGACCCAGTACTTC,CAIGGSLQETQYF
.,TRBJ2-2,.,TRBV12-2,17,TGTGCAAGTCGCTTATGCTTCCCAGGAGCGAACACCGGGGAGCTGTTTTTT,CASRLCFPGANTGELFF
.,TRBJ1-2,.,TRBV12-3/TRBV12-4,14,TGTGCCAGCAGTTTAGGTCGTCGGGACTATGGCTACACCTTC,CASSLGRRDYGYTF
.,TRBJ2-7,.,TRBV20-1,12,TGCAGTGCTAGGGGTGATACCTACGAGCAGTACTTC,CSARGDTYEQYF
TRBD2,TRBJ2-5,few,TRBV10-3,16,TGTGCCATCAGTGATCCATTGGCGGGAGCTTTGGAGACCCAGTACTTC,CAISDPLAGALETQYF
.,TRBJ2-6,.,TRBV5-5,18,TGTGCCAGCAGCTCACCCCATTTGAGGGTCTCTGGGGCCAACGTCCTGACTTTC,CASSSPHLRVSGANVLTF
.,TRBJ1-6,few,TRBV9,14,TGTGCCAGCAATTCTGGGAACAGAAATTCACCCCTCCACTTT,CASNSGNRNSPLHF
.,TRBJ2-2,few,TRBV10-1,14,TGCGCCAGCAGTGAAGCGTGGAACACCGGGGAGCTGTTTTTT,CASSEAWNTGELFF
TRBD1,TRBJ2-7,.,TRBV5-1,14,TGCGCCAGCAGCCGGAACCGGGACAGGGGCGAGCAGTACTTC,CASSRNRDRGEQYF
TRBD2,TRBJ2-1,few,TRBV6-2/TRBV6-3,15,TGTGCCAGCAGCCCCCTAGCGGGAGTTCGCAATGAGCAGTTCTTC,CASSPLAGVRNEQFF
.,TRBJ2-7,.,TRBV7-2,13,TGTGCCAGCAGCTTGGAGCTGCGGTACGAGCAGTACTTC,CASSLELRYEQYF
TRBD1,TRBJ1-1,many,TRBV7-9,14,TGTGCCAGCAGCCGGGACAGTTCCTTCACTGAAGCTTTCTTT,CASSRDSSFTEAFF
.,TRBJ2-1,few,TRBV7-2,15,TGTGCCAGCAGCTTGAAATGGAGGGAGAGTAGTGAGCAGTTCTTC,CASSLKWRESSEQFF
.,TRBJ1-6,.,TRBV4-3,15,TGCGCCAGCAGCCAAGATCGATCTACTTGGGTACCCCTCCACTTT,CASSQDRSTWVPLHF